This TCR beta chain was captured by sequencing in a study of CD8 T cells in cerebrospinal fluid in Alzheimer's disease (dated by TCRdb to the early 2020s). Concerning the study at large: CSF T cell clonal expansion was assessed with two single-cell approaches: plate-based nested PCR sequencing and droplet-based sequencing. This study tested whether clonally expanded T cells could be found in cerebrospinal fluid from healthy elderly individuals and from patients with neurodegenerative disease. In the droplet-based CSF analysis comparing patients with controls, there were 9 healthy controls (around 11,000 cells) and 9 patients with MCI or Alzheimer's disease (approximately 10,000 cells). CSF gene-expression analysis, which included Parkinson's disease patients, covered 20 to 30 samples in total.

What the research found in general, with its limitations: The EBV-specific clones were neither the most highly expanded clones nor enriched among patients. In pooled data, a highly expanded clone (at least 3% of TCRs) was found in 1 of 10 healthy subjects versus 4 of 6 Alzheimer's patients. Only samples with detectable clones went into the overall clonality comparison: around eleven healthy, 5 MCI, 5 AD, and 6 PD. A higher percentage of TCRs was made up by the largest CSF clone in patients with MCI or Alzheimer's disease than in controls. The authors cautioned that detecting EBV-specific TCRs in CSF does not establish a causal link between EBV and Alzheimer's disease.

Based on frequency, this clonotype is considered large (0.1 to 1%); no count was recorded. What this receptor recognizes is not known. CDR3 length: 17 amino acids, cysteine to phenylalanine. DNA for this receptor is not on file. Looking up the germline V gene yields CDR1 SGHTA and CDR2 FQGTGA. None of the participants had acute infectious disease, and every participant was in good physical condition. For droplet-based sequencing, live CSF cells were sorted with a live/dead marker. CSF was obtained by lumbar puncture, and immune cells were pelleted by centrifugation at 300g. Each CSF sample was examined for red blood cells, and any sample with blood contamination was excluded. CSF cells were cryopreserved in freezing medium, frozen at -80 degrees C overnight, and then transferred to liquid nitrogen for storage. Before analysis, CSF samples had been stored for less than six months. The protocol used for the library was 10x single-cell sequencing. 10X Genomics single-cell V(D)J and 5' gene-expression libraries were used to profile CSF cells. CSF single-cell TCR libraries were sequenced on an Illumina NextSeq550. The authors processed their data as follows. V(D)J reads were aligned to the vdj-GRCh38 alts ensemble 2.0.0 reference and processed with the Cell Ranger vdj pipeline. Cell barcodes sharing the same set of productive CDR3 nucleotide sequences were defined as clonotypes. To link clonality with transcriptional profiles, clonotype information was incorporated into Seurat v3.0 gene-expression metadata. Exclusion was applied to CSF cells with more than 1,800 genes, more than 7,500 UMIs or more than 10% mitochondrial reads. CDR3-beta sequences were compared against VDJdb to identify TCRs with known antigen specificity. The network analysis of clone sharing was performed with the R package qgraph and was limited to TCRs that had complete alpha and beta chains. After reprocessing by TCRdb, each CDR3 protein sequence is one entry, and no DNA is given. The authors' filters were not applied to this entry. The table of this sample itemizes about 1,100 distinct CDR3 sequences. The leading ten clones occupy roughly 8.5% of the sample.

The V and J genes are TRBV7-3 and TRBJ2-7; TCRdb outputs TRBD2, but without DNA this stays unchecked. The sequence was collected from a human donor in good health. The sequencing input was cerebrospinal fluid. The CDR3 corresponds to CASSLGGSASGVYEQYF.